A single T cell receptor beta chain is shown here with its context. Its specificity is not known. Trimming left V 4 bases short and J 2 bases short, with 9 bases between. The germline gives CDR1 ENHRY, CDR2 SYGVKD. The CDR3 has 15 amino acids. These data come from a study of shared clonotypes between healthy human individuals. Overall study: Each donor's CD8 memory used one plate, CD8 naive two, each CD4 subset three. Notes on the study in general: Sampling involved blood alone; tissue repertoires likely differ. In contrast to clonotypes shared by all four donors, non-shared clonotypes had lower generation probabilities.

Assay: immunoSEQ multiplex PCR; the TCRdb copy retains only in-frame clones and omits some. The table lists about 2 million clones, around 95% of them singletons. The sequence derives from a man between 18 and 35 years old in good health. Sequencing input: naive CD4+ T cells sorted from blood. Subset: CD45RA+ positively selected. V is TRBV10-3 and J is TRBJ2-6; D remains unclear. The CDR3, as DNA: TGTGCCATCAGTGGTAGTATACCTGGGGCCAACGTCCTGACTTTC. It codes for CAISGSIPGANVLTF.